This entry lists 21 T cell receptor beta chains sequenced from one sample in a study of spatial heterogeneity in lung cancer. The time point here: sample taken at primary tumor resection. Whole RNA from tumor, nontumor lung or frozen PBMC was sequenced unsorted. TCRdb itself ran the 5' RACE reads through MiXCR, one entry per CDR3 protein. Of 9,500 to 15,000 distinct CDR3 sequences in the sample, roughly an eighth were seen once. The material sequenced was PBMCs, taken at surgery. The receptor source for this set is a female donor with early-stage non-small cell lung cancer.

This clonotype is labeled as medium-sized (0.01 to 0.1%). V usage is TRBV3-1 and J usage is TRBJ1-1; D unclear. This CDR3 comprises 13 residues. V was clipped by 0 bases and J by 8 bases, with 10 bases between them. Germline V CDR1 and CDR2: LGHDT, YNNKEL (reference sequence). The DNA for the CDR3 is TGTGCCAGCAGCCAAGAGAATCGAGTGGAAGCTTTCTTT. Residues: CASSQENRVEAFF.

Many counts were recorded for this clonotype. V is TRBV12-3 or TRBV12-4 and J is TRBJ1-4; tentative D call: TRBD1 (5 bases). The CDR3 contains 14 residues. Trimming shortened V by 5 bases and J by 4 bases, and 11 bases separated the two germline ends. The CDR3 is CASSLGAHNEKLFF. Written as DNA, the CDR3 is TGTGCCAGCAGTCTAGGGGCCCATAATGAAAAACTGTTTTTT.

This clonotype came up many times. This chain joins TRBV7-2 and TRBJ1-2; 9 positions agree with TRBD1. V was pared by 5 bases and J by 6 bases, with 7 bases of the junction left unmatched. Germline loops: CDR1 SGHTA, CDR2 FQGNSA. The CDR3 has 14 amino acids. The CDR3 spells CASSPRTGADGYTF. CDR3 DNA sequence: TGTGCCAGCAGCCCTCGGACAGGGGCAGATGGCTACACCTTC. Full variable domain (outside the CDR3, taken from reference TRBV7-2 and TRBJ1-2): GAGVSQSPSNKVTEKGKDVELRCDPISGHTALYWYRQSLGQGLEFLIYFQGNSAPDKSGLPSDRFSAERTGGSVSTLTIQRTQQEDSAVYLCASSPRTGADGYTFGSGTRLTVV.

This clonotype ranks as medium-sized. This chain joins TRBV12-3 or TRBV12-4 and TRBJ2-6; perhaps TRBD1 as D (5 bases). Trimming left V 5 bases short and J 4 bases short, with 15 bases between. The CDR3 length is 16 residues. The CDR3 spells CASSESPGSGANVLTF. In DNA form, the CDR3 reads TGTGCCAGCAGTGAGTCCCCAGGGTCCGGGGCCAACGTCCTGACTTTC.

The genes are TRBV7-9 and TRBJ2-1; TRBD1 or TRBD2 may be the D gene (6 bases each). Germline CDR1 SEHNR, CDR2 FQNEAQ (reference sequence). The CDR3 spans 15 residues. The ends were cut back, 3 bases at V and 5 bases at J, with 14 bases in the middle. The CDR3 sequence is CASSFLHREDNEQFF. CDR3 nucleotides: TGTGCCAGCAGCTTTCTTCACAGGGAGGACAATGAGCAGTTCTTC. Based on the CDR3 plus reference TRBV7-9 and TRBJ2-1, the full variable domain is DTGVSQNPRHKITKRGQNVTFRCDPISEHNRLYWYRQTLGQGPEFLTYFQNEAQLEKSRLLSDRFSAERPKGSFSTLEIQRTEQGDSAMYLCASSFLHREDNEQFFGPGTRLTVL.

This clonotype was counted at least ten times. V and J are TRBV29-1 and TRBJ2-5; TRBD1 matches 10 bases. The CDR3 loop spans 13 amino acids. Germline V gives CDR1 SQVTM, CDR2 ANQGSEA. Trimming cost V 6 bases and J 7 bases; bases outside gene matches: 8. CDR3 sequence reads: CSVDPDRGGTQYF. CDR3 bases: TGCAGCGTGGACCCGGACAGGGGGGGGACCCAGTACTTC.

This clonotype was observed at least ten times. The chain links TRBV29-1 to TRBJ1-1; 8 bases line up with TRBD1. Losses at the gene ends were 7 bases for V and 6 bases for J; bases not matched to a gene: 7. Germline CDR1 reads SQVTM; CDR2 reads ANQGSEA. The CDR3 runs to 12 residues. The CDR3 loop reads CSARTGRAEAFF. Here the CDR3 DNA reads TGCAGCGCCAGGACAGGGAGGGCTGAAGCTTTCTTT.

This clonotype has a count of ten or more. This chain joins TRBV11-3 and TRBJ2-1, with TRBD2 matching 11 bases. The CDR3 has 17 residues. After removal of 1 base from V and 6 bases from J, the junction contained 8 bases not matched to a gene. Germline V lookup: CDR1 SGHNT, CDR2 YENEEA. This CDR3 is CASSLGLIAGGRNEQFF. CDR3 bases: TGTGCCAGCAGCTTAGGGTTGATAGCGGGAGGGCGCAATGAGCAGTTCTTC.

The V gene is TRBV5-1, the J gene TRBJ2-7; no reliable D call. Germline loops: CDR1 SGHRS, CDR2 YFSETQ. Deletions cut 0 bases from V and 0 bases from J, with 4 bases between. CDR3 size: 13 residues. CDR3 residues: CASSLDISYEQYF. CDR3 DNA sequence: TGCGCCAGCAGCTTGGACATCTCCTACGAGCAGTACTTC.

This clonotype has ten or more counts. This chain joins TRBV7-2 and TRBJ2-7; 11 bases map to TRBD2. This CDR3 spans 17 amino acids. Germline V lookup: CDR1 SGHTA, CDR2 FQGNSA. V shed 2 bases and J 2 bases; nucleotides not matched to a gene: 8. The CDR3 sequence is CASSLTLAGGITYEQYF. In DNA form, the CDR3 reads TGTGCCAGCAGCTTAACCCTAGCGGGAGGTATCACCTACGAGCAGTACTTC.

This clonotype is medium-sized within its sample. The chain has TRBV28 and TRBJ2-5, with D hard to call. This CDR3 is 13 amino acids long. V shed 6 bases and J shed 2 bases, with 10 bases lying between them. Germline V gene lookup returns CDR1 MDHEN and CDR2 SYDVKM. Here the CDR3 DNA reads TGTGCCAGCAGGTTTGCAGAACAAGAGACCCAGTACTTC. Its translation: CASRFAEQETQYF.

This clonotype was recorded a few times. The J gene is TRBJ1-6, the V gene TRBV20-1, with TRBD1 as a possible D gene (5 bases). This CDR3 spans 15 amino acids. Germline loops: CDR1 DFQATT, CDR2 SNEGSKA (reference sequence). V shed 1 base and J shed 4 bases, with 11 bases lying between them. This CDR3 reads CSARAPGRYNSPLHF. Here the CDR3 DNA reads TGCAGTGCTAGAGCCCCGGGACGGTATAATTCACCCCTCCACTTT.

This clonotype was recorded at least ten times. This chain joins TRBV19 and TRBJ1-2, with 11 positions matching TRBD1. The CDR3 is made up of 16 amino acids. Germline CDR1 LNHDA, CDR2 SQIVND (reference sequence). Trimming at V came to 5 bases and at J to 4 bases, leaving 9 bases not matched to a gene. CDR3 sequence: CASSPPGQGVAYGYTF. CDR3 DNA sequence: TGTGCCAGTAGTCCACCGGGACAGGGGGTCGCCTATGGCTACACCTTC.

This clonotype occurred many times. V gene TRBV6-5 combines with J gene TRBJ2-7; D may be TRBD1 or TRBD2 (5 bases each). Per germline, CDR1 MNHEY and CDR2 SVGAGI. There are 14 residues in the CDR3. Trimming cost V 6 bases and J 6 bases, with 18 bases left between them. The CDR3: CASRSLGRETEQYF. The CDR3 nucleotides read TGTGCCAGCAGATCCCTAGGCAGGGAGACCGAGCAGTACTTC.

There are many counts of this clonotype. The chain uses TRBV20-1 and TRBJ2-5; D is unresolved. Germline V lookup: CDR1 DFQATT, CDR2 SNEGSKA (reference sequence). This CDR3 comprises 14 residues. V was trimmed by 6 bases and J by 4 bases, leaving 18 bases between them. CDR3 amino acids: CSALDPGHAETQYF. The CDR3 DNA is TGCAGTGCACTGGACCCTGGGCACGCAGAGACCCAGTACTTC.

There are a few counts of this clonotype. This chain connects TRBV7-9 to TRBJ2-1, with 9 bases lining up with TRBD2. CDR1 and CDR2 (germline): SEHNR, FQNEAQ (reference sequence). The length of the CDR3 is 15 residues. Trimming took 5 bases from V and 1 from J; bases not matched to a gene: 3. The CDR3 loop reads CASSLSGGSYNEQFF. The CDR3 DNA reads TGTGCCAGCAGCCTGAGCGGGGGGTCCTACAATGAGCAGTTCTTC.

Relative to its sample, this clonotype is medium-sized (0.01 to 0.1%). This sequence joins TRBV5-1 and TRBJ1-1, with D possibly TRBD1 on 5 matching bases. The CDR3 totals 15 residues. Trimming stripped 4 bases from V and 0 bases from J, with 13 bases between. Germline V CDR1 and CDR2: SGHRS, YFSETQ. The CDR3 DNA follows: TGCGCCAGCAGCATCGCGGGACCGATGAACACTGAAGCTTTCTTT. Translation: CASSIAGPMNTEAFF.

This clonotype rates as medium-sized. J is TRBJ2-1 and V is TRBV6-5, with TRBD2 matching 14 bases. Losses at the gene ends were 2 bases for V and 2 bases for J; bases not matched to a gene: 5. CDR3 size: 18 residues. From germline, CDR1 is MNHEY and CDR2 SVGAGI. CDR3 amino acids: CASSYTRLAGGPYNEQFF. Written as DNA, the CDR3 is TGTGCCAGCAGTTACACACGACTAGCGGGAGGGCCCTACAATGAGCAGTTCTTC.

This clonotype is medium-sized (0.01 to 0.1%). V and J are TRBV29-1 and TRBJ2-7, with TRBD2 identical over 13 bases. Germline V lookup: CDR1 SQVTM, CDR2 ANQGSEA. This CDR3 region has 15 residues. V dropped 7 bases and J dropped 2; count of bases not matched to a gene: 8. The CDR3 here is CSGGLAGPLPYEQYF. The CDR3 region has the DNA TGCAGCGGGGGACTAGCGGGACCCCTACCCTACGAGCAGTACTTC.

This clonotype was seen at least ten times. This rearrangement joins TRBV10-2 to TRBJ1-1; tentative D call: TRBD1 (5 bases). This CDR3 is 15 amino acids long. V lost 3 bases and J lost 2, with 13 bases in between. Germline V gene sequence: CDR1 WSHSY, CDR2 SAAADI. The CDR3 is CASSERGGGNTEAFF. The DNA for the CDR3 is TGCGCCAGCAGTGAACGGGGGGGAGGAAACACTGAAGCTTTCTTT.

The rearrangement uses TRBV6-5 and TRBJ1-3, with 9 bases identical to TRBD1. Trimming at V came to 4 bases and at J to 0 bases, leaving 4 bases not matched to a gene. This CDR3 is 16 amino acids long. From germline, CDR1 is MNHEY and CDR2 SVGAGI. DNA of the CDR3: TGTGCCAGCAGTTTGACGACAGGGGGCTCTGGAAACACCATATATTTT. This gives the protein CASSLTTGGSGNTIYF.